This is a list of T cell receptor beta chains from one sample in a study of T cells in Graves' hyperthyroidism and ophthalmopathy. TCRdb processed the multiplex PCR reads anew with MiXCR; each CDR3 protein has one entry. Of roughly 840,000 distinct CDR3 sequences in the sample, more than 30% were seen once. Specimen: blood. These receptors were obtained from a man aged 18 to 29 with Graves' hyperthyroidism. Both conserved end residues are part of each CDR3. A D gene is named only where the DNA matches it firmly. Clone size appears in some rows only: once, few, many, or a class for an expanded clone.

abundance	j_gene	d_gene	v_gene	CDR3aa	CDR3nt
NA	TRBJ2-7	TRBD1	TRBV7-9	CASSLDPGQGRYNEQYF	TGTGCCAGCAGCTTAGACCCCGGACAGGGAAGGTACAACGAGCAGTACTTC
NA	TRBJ2-5	TRBD2	TRBV7-8	CASSLTGRLAGLKETQYF	TGTGCCAGCAGCTTAACTGGGAGACTAGCGGGGTTAAAAGAGACCCAGTACTTC
few	TRBJ1-6	NA	TRBV12-3/TRBV12-4	CASKYGNSPLHF	TGTGCCTCAAAGTACGGGAATTCACCCCTCCACTTT
once	TRBJ2-5	NA	TRBV15	CATSTERTETQYF	TGTGCCACCAGCACGGAAAGGACAGAGACCCAGTACTTC
few	TRBJ2-5	TRBD2	TRBV20-1	CSAIPSSGSLLETQYF	TGCAGTGCTATACCTTCTAGCGGGAGTCTCCTAGAGACCCAGTACTTC
NA	TRBJ2-5	TRBD1	TRBV6-6	CASSYGDRTQETQYF	TGTGCCAGCAGTTACGGGGACAGGACACAAGAGACCCAGTACTTC
NA	TRBJ2-2	TRBD1	TRBV24-1	CATSEQGTGELFF	TGTGCCACCAGTGAACAGGGGACCGGGGAGCTGTTTTTT
NA	TRBJ2-7	NA	TRBV14	CASSPDPGLALGEQYF	TGTGCCAGCAGCCCCGACCCCGGACTTGCCTTAGGCGAGCAGTACTTC
NA	TRBJ2-5	NA	TRBV12-3/TRBV12-4	CASSGTGLSETQYF	TGTGCCAGCAGTGGTACGGGTCTTTCGGAGACCCAGTACTTC
NA	TRBJ2-6	NA	TRBV4-1	CASSQGQEHSGANVLTF	TGCGCCAGCAGCCAAGGACAGGAGCACTCTGGGGCCAACGTCCTGACTTTC
NA	TRBJ1-5	NA	TRBV6-5	CASSYEVDQPQHF	TGTGCCAGCAGTTACGAGGTGGATCAGCCCCAGCATTTT
few	TRBJ1-5	TRBD1	TRBV5-4	CASRTARDSSSNQPQHF	TGTGCCAGCAGAACCGCCCGGGACAGTTCCTCCAATCAGCCCCAGCATTTT
NA	TRBJ2-2	TRBD2	TRBV7-7	CASSTGTSIAGELFF	TGTGCTAGCAGCACCGGGACTAGTATCGCCGGGGAGCTGTTTTTT
many	TRBJ2-7	TRBD1	TRBV20-1	CSARGTGDYEQYF	TGCAGTGCTAGAGGGACAGGGGACTACGAGCAGTACTTC
many	TRBJ1-2	TRBD1	TRBV20-1	CSAKTGRNYGYTF	TGCAGTGCAAAGACAGGGAGAAACTATGGCTACACCTTC
NA	TRBJ2-2	NA	TRBV5-1	CASSPPLAAGLGELFF	TGCGCCAGCAGCCCCCCGTTGGCGGCAGGGCTCGGGGAGCTGTTTTTT
NA	TRBJ2-2	NA	TRBV7-9	CASIPSPGTGELFF	TGTGCCAGCATCCCATCTCCGGGGACCGGGGAGCTGTTTTTT
many	TRBJ1-5	NA	TRBV20-1	CSAKTASNQPQHF	TGCAGTGCGAAGACGGCAAGCAATCAGCCCCAGCATTTT
NA	TRBJ2-7	NA	TRBV11-3	CASSSQGGEGYEQYF	TGTGCCAGCAGTTCCCAGGGGGGCGAAGGCTACGAGCAGTACTTC
NA	TRBJ1-1	TRBD1	TRBV10-2	CASSAGDREGTEAFF	TGCGCCAGCAGTGCCGGAGACAGGGAAGGCACTGAAGCTTTCTTT
NA	TRBJ2-2	NA	TRBV7-9	CASTFSGTVNTGELFF	TGTGCCAGCACCTTCTCCGGGACGGTGAACACCGGGGAGCTGTTTTTT
NA	TRBJ2-1	NA	TRBV10-3	CAISEGGGYEQFF	TGTGCCATCAGTGAGGGCGGAGGCTATGAGCAGTTCTTC
NA	TRBJ2-2	NA	TRBV24-1	CATSAREANTGELFF	TGTGCCACCAGTGCTAGAGAGGCGAACACCGGGGAGCTGTTTTTT
NA	TRBJ2-5	TRBD2	TRBV5-6	CASSGPGTQETQYF	TGTGCCAGTAGCGGGCCGGGAACCCAAGAGACCCAGTACTTC
NA	TRBJ2-5	TRBD2	TRBV20-1	CSALAGVMETQYF	TGCAGTGCACTAGCGGGGGTGATGGAGACCCAGTACTTC
many	TRBJ1-1	NA	TRBV10-3	CAISDGRNTEAFF	TGTGCCATCAGTGACGGCAGGAACACTGAAGCTTTCTTT
few	TRBJ1-1	TRBD1	TRBV9	CASSVSGTGLTEAFF	TGTGCCAGCAGCGTCTCCGGGACAGGGTTGACTGAAGCTTTCTTT
few	TRBJ2-5	TRBD1	TRBV20-1	CSARAPQGGQETQYF	TGCAGTGCTAGAGCACCACAGGGGGGCCAAGAGACCCAGTACTTC
many	TRBJ2-2	NA	TRBV29-1	CSVVPTGRVGELFF	TGCAGCGTTGTCCCTACAGGTCGGGTCGGGGAGCTGTTTTTT
NA	TRBJ1-6	NA	TRBV7-9	CASSLVGEGSSPLHF	TGTGCCAGCAGCTTAGTAGGTGAAGGCAGTTCACCCCTCCACTTT
NA	TRBJ2-5	NA	TRBV5-4	CASSWPGVKETQYF	TGTGCCAGCAGCTGGCCGGGGGTGAAAGAGACCCAGTACTTC
NA	TRBJ1-1	NA	TRBV6-5	CASAENTEAFF	TGTGCCAGCGCAGAGAACACTGAAGCTTTCTTT
few	TRBJ1-1	TRBD1	TRBV5-1	CASSDLRGGAEAFF	TGCGCCAGCAGCGACCTAAGAGGGGGCGCTGAAGCTTTCTTT
many	TRBJ2-5	NA	TRBV2	CASSSQPDETQYF	TGTGCCAGCAGTAGCCAGCCAGACGAGACCCAGTACTTC